This T cell receptor (beta chain) comes out of a study of cytomegalovirus exposure and HLA in healthy donors (dated by TCRdb to 2016 to 2017). Regarding the study in general: An earlier analysis of roughly 610 of the donors reported about 280 Gb of sequence data and 117 million unique TCR beta sequences obtained from some 200 million T cells. An early release that covered more than 550 HLA-typed donors contained approximately 300 gigabases of sequencing data and around 80 million unique TCR sequences. The genetic ancestry cluster associated with self-reported Caucasian donors included roughly 84% of the 300 to 450 genotyped donors. The aim of the study was to test whether cataloging public T cell receptors could identify signatures of past pathogen exposure. The study used immunosequencing to profile the T cell repertoires of some 600 subjects and linked those repertoires to cytomegalovirus serostatus. A separate validation cohort of roughly 120 different subjects was used in addition to the roughly 720-subject first cohort. To predict cytomegalovirus infection status, the study brought together high-throughput TCR immunosequencing, statistical association of individual TCRs with disease status, and machine learning. In a later analysis, previously published TCR beta repertoires from 550 to 700 donors were re-analyzed and high-resolution HLA genotyping was added so that TCR occurrence patterns could be studied. The later analysis used no new phenotypic data to find candidate immune exposures, relying instead on TCR beta sequences and their occurrence across donors. An earlier analysis of fewer than 750 of the donors used high-throughput TCR beta sequencing to judge whether each TCR beta V gene segment behaved as functional or pseudogenic. Donor age, sex, ethnicity and CMV serostatus were compiled together with the repertoire data. In a later genetic analysis, genome-wide SNP genotypes for about 65% of the roughly 670 donors were used, and that subset was treated as a discovery cohort. Every repertoire in the discovery cohort had been generated on one and the same sequencing platform. Both class I and class II loci were covered by HLA typing, at four-digit resolution. Typing coverage differed by locus: A, B, C, DRB1 and DQB1 were typed in roughly 629-640 donors, DQA1 in 500 to 550, DPA1 in roughly 590, and DPB1 in around 440. About five DR-DQ haplotypes were handled as single units for association and clustering because linkage in the cohort was strong. Among 398 genotyped donors of the cohort, an average of 235,054 unique TCR beta nucleotide sequences were sequenced per donor, around a sixth of them non-productive.

Per the germline V gene (reference sequence), SEHNR is the CDR1 and FQNEAQ is the CDR2. V is cut back by 5 bases and J by 6 bases, with 7 bases in the junction unmatched. There are 14 amino acids in the CDR3, from cysteine to phenylalanine inclusive. Of the read, only the CDR3 DNA is kept; its 42 bases are in frame from base 1. The cohort comprised around 700 healthy bone marrow donors. At the time of sampling, all cohort members were nominally healthy, though unrecorded immune exposures were likely present. The donor tested CMV seronegative and was one of the 352 seronegative cohort members. Every donor gave a peripheral blood sample, and the peripheral blood mononuclear cells from that sample were used for TCR beta sequencing. Genomic DNA extraction from the blood cell samples was performed with the Qiagen DNeasy Blood Extraction Kit. Receptor amplification or capture employed the immunoSEQ multiplex PCR assay. The multiplex PCR relied on a mix of 60 forward primers for TCR Vbeta segments and 13 reverse primers for TCR Jbeta segments. The CDR3 region of rearranged TCR beta genes was amplified from genomic DNA by a multiplex PCR assay. On the Illumina HiSeq System, the amplified TCR beta libraries were sequenced as 87-base-pair reads. The original methods were these. A later analysis tallied 75 million to 95 million unique TCR beta chains across the 666 repertoires, and approximately 9.9 million of those chains were shared by two or more donors. Raw reads were error-corrected and collapsed into unique sequences by a nearest-neighbor algorithm in which closely related sequences were merged to remove PCR and sequencing errors. V, D and J gene segments were assigned by aligning CDR3 sequences to IMGT reference sequences. For a sequence to be retained, a match of at least six nucleotides was required to both a V gene segment and a J gene segment. Rearrangements were called productive when the CDR3 lacked stop codons and stayed in frame with V and J; all others were non-productive. CDR3 was defined by IMGT convention, running from the second conserved V-encoded cysteine to the conserved J-encoded phenylalanine. Sequences without an unambiguous match to a single V gene segment were excluded from the earlier analysis of approximately 560 of the donors. An earlier analysis of a few hundred of the donors classified V segments as functional when productive rearrangements were above 56.7% and as segregating when the standard deviation between donors was above 5%. A statistical classification framework was built to diagnose cytomegalovirus status from the catalog of TCR beta chain sequences. In a later analysis, V and J genes were assigned by comparing TCR nucleotide sequences against IMGT/GENE-DB human TR gene sequences. Using the TCRdist pipeline, a later analysis assigned CDR3 sequences along with most-parsimonious VDJ recombination scenarios. In a later analysis, each TCR beta chain was defined by its CDR3 amino acid sequence together with its V-gene family, and reads without a unique V-gene family were excluded. To address suspected cross-contamination and a sequencing artifact, a later analysis removed roughly 580 highly shared, low-generation-probability nucleotide sequences. In a later analysis, a clonal expansion index was calculated for each public chain from normalized within-repertoire ranks of inferred template counts. A later analysis computed generation probabilities with a VDJ recombination model fitted to out-of-frame rearrangements, and checked the results against IGoR. In a later analysis, TCR-TCR, TCR-HLA and TCR-CMV co-occurrence was scored with hypergeometric tests, and a repertoire-size bias correction was applied to TCR pairs. A later analysis estimated false discovery rates by permuting HLA or CMV assignments 20 times. In a later analysis, co-occurring TCRs were grouped with DBSCAN, and TCRdist sequence similarity was added when clustering was performed within HLA-allele-positive subsets. For co-occurrence clustering, repertoires with fewer than 30,000 or more than 120,000 public chains were excluded, along with roughly 5 repertoires with anomalous nucleotide sharing. Sourced from immuneACCESS, this table was stored by TCRdb with only in-frame sequences that have V and J called. A share of the clones is absent; for the studies checked, an unresolved V gene accounts for under half, and the remainder has no known explanation. Clonal size and the V and J genes are those of that table, whereas D and trimming came from the DNA. The sample records roughly 150,000 clones, 84% of which are singletons. Under 1.1% of the sample is taken by the ten largest.

Comments on this clone: What this receptor recognizes is not known. Base qualities are missing; no much larger clone stands one base away.

Here is what the overall study found, with its caveats: A later genetic analysis associated a missense DCLRE1C variant with V-gene and J-gene trimming of TCR beta chains, and an independent cohort replicated the association. In a later analysis, some 17,000 TCR beta sequences were associated with specific HLA alleles at a false discovery rate of 0.05. Most CMV-associated TCR beta chains appeared to be HLA-restricted in a later analysis, and the HLA associations seemed to be driven largely by CMV exposure. The study gave a list of 150 to 200 TCR beta chains associated with cytomegalovirus. An earlier analysis of approximately 600 of the donors showed that most TCR beta V segments appeared in productive rearrangements either about 87% or about 30% of the time, which broadly matched IMGT annotations. Presence/absence analyses assumed roughly uniform sequencing depth across donors, an assumption that may not hold. A cluster of highly shared sequence variants was judged likely to represent a technical artifact of the sequencing pipeline. In this cohort, only TCR beta chains were sequenced, and detectable features were limited by the absence of alpha or paired-chain data. According to a later analysis, TCR association rates differed among HLA loci, with DRB1 alleles showing the most associated TCRs and HLA-C alleles showing the fewest. According to the authors, the approach could potentially be generalized to other disease states and immunological phenotypes. When HLA alleles, especially DR and DQ, strongly co-occurred, TCR associations were difficult to assign to individual alleles. The 87-base-pair reads could not distinguish some IMGT-functional V segments, including TRBV6-2 and TRBV6-3, so those segments were excluded. A further reported finding was that TCR beta sequences accurately predicted the HLA-A and HLA-B alleles for most subjects in the first cohort. A later analysis reported that several top co-occurrence clusters appeared linked to parvovirus B19, influenza, CMV and Epstein-Barr virus. In a later genetic analysis, fewer N-insertions in productive TCRs were reported among donors in an Asian-associated ancestry cluster than the roughly 700-donor mean. HLA typing was unavailable for some donors at each locus, so association tests used only the typed subset. In a later analysis, HLA-associated TCR beta chains were found to be more clonally expanded and to have lower generation probabilities than equally common non-associated chains. A few of the identified cytomegalovirus-associated TCR beta chains were confirmed in vitro to be specific for cytomegalovirus antigens. Cytomegalovirus status was reported to be diagnosed by the classifier with high specificity and sensitivity in both the original and validation cohorts. Across donors, most TCR sequences were observed very rarely, whereas some public TCRs were present in many individuals. Correlated functional status among segregating V segments might be attributable to linkage disequilibrium, but an unknown experimental factor could not be ruled out. Because counts were too low, 15 to 20 rarely observed V segments, including chromosome 9 orphons, were excluded from the earlier analysis of 587 of the donors. Immune exposure information for the cohort was limited to CMV serostatus.

The sample was PBMCs. The chain was built from TRBV7-9 and TRBJ1-2, with 9 bases matching TRBD1. This receptor was obtained from a man aged 30 to 39 in good health and CMV-seronegative. CDR3 reads: CASSPRQGVHGYTF. The nucleotides are TGTGCCAGCAGCCCCCGACAGGGGGTCCATGGCTACACCTTC.